Below are 25 T cell receptor beta chains sequenced from a single sample in a study of shared clonotypes between healthy human individuals. The protocol was immunoSEQ multiplex PCR, while the TCRdb copy is restricted to in-frame clones and leaves out a portion. The table includes about half a million clones, around 77% detected once. Sequencing input: PBMCs. The receptors originated from a woman between 35 and 50 years old in good health. Some clones in this sample may be carry-over from other donors' samples.

The V call is TRBV6-1, the J call TRBJ1-4; the D is unclear. The CDR3 consists of 13 residues. V was shortened by 8 bases and J by 6 bases, with 13 bases between the two germline ends. The germline CDR1 and CDR2 sequences are MNHNS and SASEGT. Written as DNA, the CDR3 is TGTGCCAGCCTGCTCCTGGGGTATGAAAAACTGTTTTTT. The encoded protein is CASLLLGYEKLFF.

The table lists this clone with a few counts. Other DNA sequences in the sample encode the same CDR3. This chain links TRBV7-2 with TRBJ2-5, with 7 bases fitting TRBD1. The CDR3 is 14 residues long. CDR1 and CDR2 from the germline V gene are SGHTA and FQGNSA. The ends lost 5 bases at V and 5 bases at J; junction bases unmatched: 8. The CDR3 DNA sequence: TGTGCCAGCAGCCCACGACAGGGCTCGGAGACCCAGTACTTC. Translating it yields CASSPRQGSETQYF.

The CDR3 is CASSTQGYGYTF. CDR3 DNA: TGTGCCAGCAGTACACAGGGGTATGGCTACACCTTC. V gene TRBV27 combines with J gene TRBJ1-2, with 7 bases fitting TRBD1. Germline-derived CDR1 and CDR2 are MNHEY and SMNVEV (reference sequence). J lost 5 bases, V lost 5 bases, and 2 bases had no gene match. The CDR3 runs to 12 residues.

As concerns this clone: This likely reflects a read error, since a far larger clone is one base away. This rearrangement joins TRBV30 to TRBJ1-1; D not resolved. Per the germline V gene, CDR1 is GTSNPN and CDR2 is SVGIG (reference sequence). Between the trimmed V and J ends, which lost 2 bases and 0 bases, there was a span of 10 bases. This CDR3 has 14 amino acids. The CDR3 DNA is TGTGCCTGGAGTATGGGGAGGATGAACACTGAAGCTTTCTTT. Its translation is CAWSMGRMNTEAFF. The variable domain in full, completed from reference TRBV30 and TRBJ1-1, reads SQTIHQWPATLVQPVGSPLSLECTVEGTSNPNLYWYRQAAGRGLQLLFYSVGIGQISSEVPQNLSASRPQDRQFILSSKKLLLSDSGFYLCAWSMGRMNTEAFFGQGTRLTVV.

This clone was recorded once. The genes are TRBV6-5 and TRBJ2-7; 9 bases line up with TRBD1. J was trimmed by 3 bases and V by 0 bases; bases with no gene match: 3. CDR3 length: 15 residues. CDR1 MNHEY and CDR2 SVGAGI come from the germline V gene. This chain's CDR3 is CASSYSGQGNYEQYF. The CDR3 nucleotides are TGTGCCAGCAGTTACTCGGGACAGGGAAACTACGAGCAGTACTTC.

The V gene is TRBV5-1, the J gene TRBJ2-2; D is perhaps TRBD2 (5 bases). The ends were cut back, 3 bases at V and 1 base at J, with 13 bases in the middle. Germline assignment: CDR1 SGHRS and CDR2 YFSETQ. The CDR3 spans 16 residues. The CDR3 DNA reads TGCGCCAGCAGCTCTTCGACTACCATGAACACCGGGGAGCTGTTTTTT. Its protein is CASSSSTTMNTGELFF.

The chain recombines TRBV7-8 with TRBJ2-7; the match to TRBD2 covers 10 bases. The CDR3 is 15 amino acids. CDR1 is SGHVS and CDR2 is FQNEAQ in the germline V gene. V was clipped by 8 bases and J by 1 base; unmatched bases: 8. The CDR3 reads CASGPSGRSSYEQYF. The CDR3 DNA sequence: TGTGCCAGCGGGCCTAGCGGGAGATCTTCCTACGAGCAGTACTTC.

This clone was seen more than once but under ten times. This sequence joins TRBV18 and TRBJ1-4; D gene uncertain. Germline-derived CDR1 and CDR2 are KGHSH and LQKENI. The CDR3 consists of 13 residues. V shed 2 bases and J shed 7 bases, with 8 bases lying between them. CDR3 sequence reads: CASSPRAAEKLFF. The DNA for the CDR3 is TGTGCCAGCTCACCAAGGGCTGCTGAAAAACTGTTTTTT.

The V call is TRBV21-1, the J call TRBJ2-7; the D call of TRBD2 is as the table states it, not checked on the DNA. TRBV21-1 is a known pseudogene. This CDR3 has 14 residues. The CDR3 is CASSNRDLLNEQYF. CDR3 DNA sequence: TGTGCCAGCAGCAACCGGGACTTGTTAAACGAGCAGTACTTC.

The chain uses TRBV30 and TRBJ1-2; D possibly corresponds to TRBD1 (6 bases). CDR1 and CDR2 (germline): GTSNPN, SVGIG (reference sequence). The CDR3 is made up of 12 amino acids. Trimming left V 5 bases short and J 3 bases short, with 10 bases between. Here the CDR3 reads CAWSPGDYGYTF. The CDR3 DNA is TGTGCCTGGTCCCCAGGGGACTATGGCTACACCTTC.

The V call is TRBV29-1, the J call TRBJ1-3; D is unresolved. CDR3 size: 14 residues. Germline V gene lookup returns CDR1 SQVTM and CDR2 ANQGSEA. The V gene lost 3 bases and the J gene lost 0 bases, with 9 bases spanning the gap. The DNA for the CDR3 is TGCAGCGTTGAGACGACTAGCTCTGGAAACACCATATATTTT. Translation gives CSVETTSSGNTIYF.

This clone was counted a single time. The chain employs TRBV19 and TRBJ2-1; TRBD2 matches at 9 bases. V was pared by 5 bases and J by 9 bases, with 17 bases of the junction left unmatched. Germline V gene lookup returns CDR1 LNHDA and CDR2 SQIVND (reference sequence). CDR3 length equals 17 residues. This CDR3 is CASSPSGAGGPEGEQFF. CDR3 bases: TGTGCCAGTAGTCCTAGCGGCGCGGGAGGGCCCGAAGGTGAGCAGTTCTTC. The full variable domain, its missing parts supplied by reference TRBV19 and TRBJ2-1, is DGGITQSPKYLFRKEGQNVTLSCEQNLNHDAMYWYRQDPGQGLRLIYYSQIVNDFQKGDIAEGYSVSREKKESFPLTVTSAQKNPTAFYLCASSPSGAGGPEGEQFFGPGTRLTVL.

The V and J genes are TRBV27 and TRBJ2-7, with TRBD2 identical over 9 bases. V shed 4 bases and J 3 bases; nucleotides not matched to a gene: 10. The CDR3 is made up of 16 amino acids. The germline CDR1 and CDR2 sequences are MNHEY and SMNVEV (reference sequence). Written as DNA, the CDR3 is TGTGCCAGCAGTTCGTCTAGCGGGAAGACTCTCTACGAGCAGTACTTC. The encoded protein is CASSSSSGKTLYEQYF.

The chain carries TRBV27 and TRBJ1-5; D unclear. Trimming removed 6 bases at V and 10 bases at J, with 25 bases between. There are 16 residues in the CDR3. Germline V lookup: CDR1 MNHEY, CDR2 SMNVEV (reference sequence). CDR3 region: CASSPSDWGVGHPQHF. The CDR3 DNA reads as TGTGCCAGCAGCCCCTCAGATTGGGGTGTGGGCCACCCCCAGCATTTT.

V usage is TRBV18 and J usage is TRBJ1-5, with D possibly being TRBD1 (5 bases). The length of the CDR3 is 17 residues. With 6 bases removed from V and 0 bases from J, the gap between germline ends came to 18 bases. Germline V gives CDR1 KGHSH, CDR2 LQKENI. Here the CDR3 reads CASSQAFQGNSNQPQHF. The CDR3 nucleotides read TGTGCCAGCTCGCAGGCGTTTCAGGGCAATAGCAATCAGCCCCAGCATTTT.

The chain links TRBV15 to TRBJ2-5; possibly TRBD2 for D (6 bases). This CDR3 is built from 15 residues. CDR1 and CDR2 from the germline V gene are LNHNV and YYDKDF (reference sequence). The germline V and J ends were trimmed by 3 bases and 5 bases, with 16 bases remaining between them. Written as DNA, the CDR3 is TGTGCCACCAGCAGGTTGGCGGGACCTGGGGAGACCCAGTACTTC. It specifies CATSRLAGPGETQYF.

The rearrangement uses TRBV5-4 and TRBJ1-1; TRBD1 is a possible D gene (5 bases). V lost 1 base to trimming and J lost 0 bases, with 10 bases between them. CDR3 length equals 15 residues. Germline assignment: CDR1 SGHNT and CDR2 YYREEE (reference sequence). The CDR3 here is CASSLPSRVNTEAFF. CDR3 nucleotides: TGTGCCAGCAGCTTGCCAAGCAGGGTGAACACTGAAGCTTTCTTT.

This clone was found once. This chain links TRBV19 with TRBJ1-5; D is possibly TRBD1 (6 bases). Germline loops: CDR1 LNHDA, CDR2 SQIVND (reference sequence). The CDR3 has 18 residues. V lost 0 bases, J lost 6 bases, and 21 bases lay in between. CDR3 residues: CASSIEAQGSSWGQPQHF. CDR3 nucleotides: TGTGCCAGTAGTATAGAGGCACAGGGAAGTAGTTGGGGTCAGCCCCAGCATTTT.

The gene calls are TRBV7-2 and TRBJ1-2; no clear D gene. Germline V CDR1 and CDR2: SGHTA, FQGNSA. The CDR3 has 16 amino acids. V was cut by 5 bases and J by 8 bases, with 24 bases left in between. CDR3 DNA sequence: TGTGCCAGCAGCCCAGACCCTTGGGGAGCAACTCACGGCTACACCTTC. This translates into CASSPDPWGATHGYTF.

Worth noting for this clone: Given a far larger clone just one base away, this is likely a sequencing read error. This chain uses TRBV4-1 with TRBJ1-1; D might be TRBD1 (5 bases). This CDR3 spans 16 amino acids. The ends were cut back, 4 bases at V and 6 bases at J, with 21 bases in the middle. Germline loops: CDR1 MGHRA, CDR2 YSYEKL. In DNA, the CDR3 is TGCGCCAGCAGCCCACCCAAGGGACGGGCGCATGCTGAAGCTTTCTTT. This sequence encodes CASSPPKGRAHAEAFF.

As concerns this clone: The sample contains more than one DNA sequence encoding this CDR3. The chain recombines TRBV5-1 with TRBJ2-3; no reliable D call. V was clipped by 1 base and J by 6 bases, with 3 bases between them. The CDR3 spans 11 residues. Germline values: CDR1 SGHRS, CDR2 YFSETQ. The CDR3, as DNA: TGCGCCAGCAGCTTGTCTGATACGCAGTATTTT. Translating it yields CASSLSDTQYF.

The rearrangement joins TRBV2 to TRBJ2-7; 11 bases align to TRBD1. CDR1 is SNHLY and CDR2 is FYNNEI in the germline V gene. The CDR3 is 15 amino acids. Germline trimming cut 1 base from V and 7 bases from J; bases unmatched to any gene: 6. This chain's CDR3 is CASSEGTGGTDEQYF. CDR3 coding DNA: TGTGCCAGCAGTGAAGGGACAGGGGGCACAGATGAGCAGTACTTC.

This sequence joins TRBV19 and TRBJ1-4; TRBD1 aligns across 7 bases. J was trimmed by 3 bases and V by 7 bases; bases with no gene match: 5. Germline-derived CDR1 and CDR2 are LNHDA and SQIVND (reference sequence). The CDR3 length is 14 residues. The CDR3 here is CASTPTGPNEKLFF. In nucleotides, the CDR3 is TGTGCCAGTACGCCGACAGGGCCTAATGAAAAACTGTTTTTT.

V gene TRBV9 combines with J gene TRBJ2-2, with D uncertain. The CDR3 extends over 14 amino acids. Trimming shortened V by 5 bases and J by 0 bases, and 8 bases separated the two germline ends. The germline gives CDR1 SGDLS, CDR2 YYNGEE. The CDR3 sequence is CASSRQTNTGELFF. The DNA of the CDR3 is TGTGCCAGCAGTAGGCAGACGAACACCGGGGAGCTGTTTTTT.

This clone has a count of ten or more. The chain is built from TRBV5-1 and TRBJ1-2, with 8 bases matching TRBD1. V was clipped by 4 bases and J by 2 bases; unmatched bases: 10. The germline V gene encodes CDR1 SGHRS and CDR2 YFSETQ. CDR3 size: 16 residues. This CDR3 reads CASSPGLGQANYGYTF. The CDR3 DNA follows: TGCGCCAGCAGCCCCGGACTGGGACAGGCGAACTATGGCTACACCTTC.